The entry that follows covers one TCR beta chain sequence. This specimen belongs to a study of blood T cell repertoires in COVID-19. Looking at the study overall: Collection of acute and convalescent COVID-19 samples took place in the United States, Italy and Spain. Sources were T cells, B-cell-depleted T cells, or PBMCs; the material itself was cDNA or gDNA.

Original handling: Reference gene primers were amplified, and this amplification served to estimate nucleated cell counts. Clones were sequenced by immunoSEQ multiplex PCR, and TCRdb holds only the in-frame ones, with some missing. V, J and clone size were drawn from that table, and D and trimming were deduced from the DNA. The table has 40,000 to 50,000 clones, about 89% seen once. Per germline, CDR1 ENHRY and CDR2 SYGVKD. V lost 4 bases, J lost 4 bases, and 11 bases lay in between. The CDR3 loop spans 14 amino acids. Input material: peripheral blood. J is TRBJ1-5 and V is TRBV10-3; D is uncertain. This receptor was obtained from a man between 65 and 85 years old with active COVID-19. For the CDR3, the DNA is TGTGCCATCAGTGGAGGAGCTTTTAATCAGCCCCAGCATTTT. Residues: CAISGGAFNQPQHF.